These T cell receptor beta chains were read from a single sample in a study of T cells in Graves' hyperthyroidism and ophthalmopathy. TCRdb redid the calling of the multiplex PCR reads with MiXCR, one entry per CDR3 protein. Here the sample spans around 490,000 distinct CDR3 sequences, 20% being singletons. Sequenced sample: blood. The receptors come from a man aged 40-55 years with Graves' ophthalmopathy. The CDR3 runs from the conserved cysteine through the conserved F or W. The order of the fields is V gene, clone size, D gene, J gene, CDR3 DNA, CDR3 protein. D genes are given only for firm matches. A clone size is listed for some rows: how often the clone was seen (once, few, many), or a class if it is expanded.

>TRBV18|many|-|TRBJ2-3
TGTGCCAGCTCACCGTCTGGTTTGGGTACGCAGTATTTT
CASSPSGLGTQYF
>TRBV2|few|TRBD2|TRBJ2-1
TGTGCCAGCAGTGAAAGCGGGGACTCCTACAATGAGCAGTTCTTC
CASSESGDSYNEQFF
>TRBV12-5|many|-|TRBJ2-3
TGTGCTAGTGGTTTAGAAGATACGCAGTATTTT
CASGLEDTQYF
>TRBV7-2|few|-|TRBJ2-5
TGTGCCAGCAGCCTCCCCTCCGGCGATGGGGAGACCCGGTACTTC
CASSLPSGDGETRYF
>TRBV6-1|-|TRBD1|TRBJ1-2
TGTGCCAGCAGTTACTCCGGGACAGTCGGACCCTATGGCTACACCTTC
CASSYSGTVGPYGYTF
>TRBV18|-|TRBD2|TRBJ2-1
TGTGCCAGCTCACCACTGGGACTAGCGGAGGAGGACTACAATGAGCAGTTCTTC
CASSPLGLAEEDYNEQFF
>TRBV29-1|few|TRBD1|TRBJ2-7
TGCAGCGCTGGGACAGGGAGGGAGCAGTACTTC
CSAGTGREQYF
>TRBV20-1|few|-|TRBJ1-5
TGCAGTGCACTCAGGAAAGGCAATCAGCCCCAGCATTTT
CSALRKGNQPQHF
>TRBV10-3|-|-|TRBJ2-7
TGTGCCATCAGCCGGGATTTGGGCGTCTACGAGCAGTACTTC
CAISRDLGVYEQYF
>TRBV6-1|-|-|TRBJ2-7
TGTGCCAGCAGTCTCGGGAGCGCCCCCAACGAGCAGTACTTC
CASSLGSAPNEQYF
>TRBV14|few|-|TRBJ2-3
TGTGCCAGCAGCTTAAATCGGAGAGATACGCAGTATTTT
CASSLNRRDTQYF
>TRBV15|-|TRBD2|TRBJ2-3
TGTGCCACCAGCATATACCGGGGGGGCCTAGATACGCAGTATTTT
CATSIYRGGLDTQYF
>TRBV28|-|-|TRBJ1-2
TGTGCCAGCAGTCCCATAGGGGGCTATGGCTACACCTTC
CASSPIGGYGYTF
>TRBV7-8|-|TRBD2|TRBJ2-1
TGTGCCAGCAGCTTAATCGAGGGGAGGGCCTGGGGAAATGAGCAGTTCTTC
CASSLIEGRAWGNEQFF
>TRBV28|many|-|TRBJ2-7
TGTGCCAGCAGTTTAGGCCAGCGGTACGAGCAGTACTTC
CASSLGQRYEQYF
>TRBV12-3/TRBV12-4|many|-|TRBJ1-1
TGTGCCAGCAGTTTCCCGCGGGCCACTGAAGCTTTCTTT
CASSFPRATEAFF
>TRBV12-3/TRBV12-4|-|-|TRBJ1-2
TGTGCCAGCAGCCCTTTTAAGTATAAGGGGGACGGCTACACCTTC
CASSPFKYKGDGYTF
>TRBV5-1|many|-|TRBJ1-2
TGCGCCAGCAGCCCGGGGGACTATGGCTACACCTTC
CASSPGDYGYTF
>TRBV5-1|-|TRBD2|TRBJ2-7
TGCGCCAGCAGCGTCGGACTAGCGGGAGTCAACGAGCAGTACTTC
CASSVGLAGVNEQYF
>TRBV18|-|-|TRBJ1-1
TGTGCCAGCTCACCACGGGACACTCTCAGGAACACTGAAGCTTTCTTT
CASSPRDTLRNTEAFF
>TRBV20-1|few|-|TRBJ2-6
TGCAGTGCTAGTAGAACTGGGGCCAACGTCCTGACTTTC
CSASRTGANVLTF
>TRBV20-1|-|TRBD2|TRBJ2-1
TGCAGTGCTAGAGATCTAGGTAGCGGGGGGGACAATGAGCAGTTCTTC
CSARDLGSGGDNEQFF
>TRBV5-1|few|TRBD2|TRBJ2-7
TGCGCCAGCAGCTTGGTGAGGGAAACTAGCGGAATTACCTACGAGCAGTACTTC
CASSLVRETSGITYEQYF
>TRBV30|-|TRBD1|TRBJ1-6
TGTGCCTGGAGCCCCTTCGGGACAGAGAATAATTCACCCCTCCACTTT
CAWSPFGTENNSPLHF
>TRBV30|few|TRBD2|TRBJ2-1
TGTGCGTACTTAGCGGGAGGCTACAATGAGCAGTTCTTC
CAYLAGGYNEQFF
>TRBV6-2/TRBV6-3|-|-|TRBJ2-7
TGTGCCAGCAGTTACGGACACCCCTACGAGCAGTACTTC
CASSYGHPYEQYF
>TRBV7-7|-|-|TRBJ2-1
TGTGCTAGCAGCTTAGGTAGCGGCCCCAATGAGCAGTTCTTC
CASSLGSGPNEQFF
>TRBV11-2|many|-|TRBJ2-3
TGTGCCAGCAGCGCCCAGAGCAGCGCGGATACGCAGTATTTT
CASSAQSSADTQYF
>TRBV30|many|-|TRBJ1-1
TGTGCCTGGACCGAGGACTGGGATGAAGCTTTCTTT
CAWTEDWDEAFF
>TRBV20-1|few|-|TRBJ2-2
TGCAGTGCTAGTGGTCCCGGGGAGCTGTTTTTT
CSASGPGELFF
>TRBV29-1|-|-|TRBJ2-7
TGCAGCGTTGTTACGGGGGCTAGATACGAGCAGTACTTC
CSVVTGARYEQYF
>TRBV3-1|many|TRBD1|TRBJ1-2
TGTGCCAGCAGCCAGGAGGGACAGGCAATCCTCTATGGCTACACCTTC
CASSQEGQAILYGYTF
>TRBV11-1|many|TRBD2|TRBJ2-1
TGTGCCAGCAGCTTTAGCGGGATCTACAATGAGCAGTTCTTC
CASSFSGIYNEQFF
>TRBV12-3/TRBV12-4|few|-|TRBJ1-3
TGTGCCAGCAGCCCCCGCGGCTTGTCCTCTGGAAACACCATATATTTT
CASSPRGLSSGNTIYF
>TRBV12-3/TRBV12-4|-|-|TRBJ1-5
TGTGCCAGCAGTCGACAGTCTGATAGCAATCAGCCCCAGCATTTT
CASSRQSDSNQPQHF
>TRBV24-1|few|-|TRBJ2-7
TGTGCCACCAGTGATTGGGGCGACGACGAGCAGTACTTC
CATSDWGDDEQYF
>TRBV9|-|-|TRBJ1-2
TGTGCCAGCAGCGTCAACCCCGGACCTAAGAATGGCTACACCTTC
CASSVNPGPKNGYTF
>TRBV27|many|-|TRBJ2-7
TGTGCCAGCAGTTCCAGACTTGGCCCCTACGAGCAGTACTTC
CASSSRLGPYEQYF
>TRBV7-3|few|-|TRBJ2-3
TGTGCCAGTAGCCGAGGGGGGTTTAGTGCAGATACGCAGTATTTT
CASSRGGFSADTQYF
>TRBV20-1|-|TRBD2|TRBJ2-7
TGCAGTGCTAGTACTAGCGGTACGACCTACGAGCAGTACTTC
CSASTSGTTYEQYF
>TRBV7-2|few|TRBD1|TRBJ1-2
TGTGCCAGCAGCTTAGCGACAGGGTCTGGTTTGGGCTACACCTTC
CASSLATGSGLGYTF
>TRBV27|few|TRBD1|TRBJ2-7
TGTGCCAGCAGCCACAATTATGGGGGACAGACTTTGTTCCCCTACGAGCAGTACTTC
CASSHNYGGQTLFPYEQYF
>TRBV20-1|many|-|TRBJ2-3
TGCAGTGCCGATACCGGGCCCCGCACAGATACGCAGTATTTT
CSADTGPRTDTQYF
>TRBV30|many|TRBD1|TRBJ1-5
TGTGCCTGGAGTCAGGACAGGAAACCCAATCAGCCCCAGCATTTT
CAWSQDRKPNQPQHF
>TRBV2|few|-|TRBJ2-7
TGTGCCAGCAGGGCAGCATCGACCTCCTACGAGCAGTACTTC
CASRAASTSYEQYF
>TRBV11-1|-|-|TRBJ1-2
TGTGCCAGCAGCTTACCCGTTAGCAGATCCTTAGGTGGCTACACCTTC
CASSLPVSRSLGGYTF
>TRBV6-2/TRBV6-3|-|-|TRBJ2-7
TGTGCCAGCAGTTACCCCCCCCACGAGCAGTACTTC
CASSYPPHEQYF
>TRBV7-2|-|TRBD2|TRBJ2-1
TGTGCCAGCAGCCGGGGACTAGCGGGGGGGAGTGAGCAGTTCTTC
CASSRGLAGGSEQFF
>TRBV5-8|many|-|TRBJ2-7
TGTGCCAGCAGCTCACAGGGTGGCGAGCAGTACTTC
CASSSQGGEQYF
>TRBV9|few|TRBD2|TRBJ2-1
TGTGCCAGCAGCGTAGTAGCGGGGGGGCCCAATGAGCAGTTCTTC
CASSVVAGGPNEQFF
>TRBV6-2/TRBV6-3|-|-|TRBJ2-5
TGTGCCAGCAGTTACGGCCTAGTGCAAGAGACCCAGTACTTC
CASSYGLVQETQYF
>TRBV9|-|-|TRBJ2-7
TGTGCCAGCAGCGGGGGGGGGGAAGGCCCAGGGGACGAGCTGTACTTC
CASSGGGEGPGDELYF
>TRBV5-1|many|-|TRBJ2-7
TGCGCCAGCAGCTTGGATCGGACAGCTTACGAGCAGTACTTC
CASSLDRTAYEQYF
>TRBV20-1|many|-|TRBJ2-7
TGCAGTGCTAGAGTCTCGTATGGCGGTTCCTACGAGCAGTACTTC
CSARVSYGGSYEQYF